This entry lists 31 T cell receptor beta chains sequenced from one sample in a study of response to subunit inactivated influenza vaccine. MiXCR, applied by TCRdb to the RT-PCR reads, yields one record per CDR3 protein. The repertoire consists of a few hundred thousand distinct CDR3 sequences, with 6% to 9% occurring once and the leading ten covering approximately 14%. This specimen was PBMCs from blood, taken 23 months after vaccination. The origin of the receptors is a man aged 50 to 75 who received an inactivated influenza vaccine.

The CDR3 loop reads CGVSGGVRTDTQYF. The CDR3 DNA reads as TGCGGCGTCAGCGGGGGGGTGCGCACAGATACGCAGTATTTT. This chain connects TRBV20-1 to TRBJ2-3; 10 bases line up with TRBD2. Germline loops: CDR1 DFQATT, CDR2 SNEGSKA (reference sequence). The CDR3 consists of 14 residues.

This clonotype was counted between two and nine times. V and J are TRBV28 and TRBJ2-3, with 10 bases lining up with TRBD2. This CDR3 is 16 amino acids long. Germline V gene lookup returns CDR1 MDHEN and CDR2 SYDVKM. Losses at the gene ends were 5 bases for V and 3 bases for J; bases not matched to a gene: 8. The chain's CDR3 is CASSLSGRAFTDTQYF. The DNA for the CDR3 is TGTGCCAGCAGTCTCAGCGGGAGGGCCTTTACAGATACGCAGTATTTT.

The V call is TRBV30, the J call TRBJ2-5; no firm D call. Per the germline V gene, CDR1 is GTSNPN and CDR2 is SVGIG (reference sequence). This CDR3 region has 14 residues. Trimming stripped 0 bases from V and 3 bases from J, with 11 bases between. CDR3 in amino acids: CAWSVLRIEETQYF. The CDR3 DNA follows: TGTGCCTGGAGTGTACTTCGGATCGAAGAGACCCAGTACTTC.

This clonotype came up many times. This rearrangement joins TRBV5-5 to TRBJ1-5; tentatively, D is TRBD1 (5 bases). The CDR3 contains 14 residues. Germline loops: CDR1 SGHKS, CDR2 YYEKEE (reference sequence). The V gene lost 0 bases and the J gene lost 3 bases, with 7 bases spanning the gap. DNA for the CDR3: TGTGCCAGCAGCTTGGTAGGGGCCAATCAGCCCCAGCATTTT. It translates to CASSLVGANQPQHF.

This clonotype was detected only a few times. J is TRBJ2-1 and V is TRBV6-1; tentative D call: TRBD1 (5 bases). Germline-derived CDR1 and CDR2 are MNHNS and SASEGT. This CDR3 is built from 14 residues. The V end lost 6 bases, the J end lost 0 bases, and 9 bases lay between the germline ends. The DNA for the CDR3 is TGTGCCAGCAGCTGGGGCTTCTCCTACAATGAGCAGTTCTTC. Its protein product is CASSWGFSYNEQFF.

This clonotype appeared a few times. The chain has TRBV20-1 and TRBJ1-2, with 7 bases fitting TRBD1. Germline CDR1 reads DFQATT; CDR2 reads SNEGSKA (reference sequence). V lost 6 bases to trimming and J lost 7 bases; unmatched junction nucleotides: 14. This CDR3 spans 14 amino acids. CDR3 nucleotides: TGCAGTGCCGCCCCAACCGGGACAGCGCCTGGCTACACCTTC. Amino acids: CSAAPTGTAPGYTF.

This clonotype was found a few times. This chain connects TRBV5-1 to TRBJ2-1, with D perhaps TRBD2 (5 bases). Germline lookup yields CDR1 SGHRS and CDR2 YFSETQ. V lost 4 bases to trimming and J lost 8 bases, with 13 bases between them. The CDR3 extends over 13 amino acids. CDR3 region: CASSVRTQHEQFF. The CDR3 DNA sequence: TGCGCCAGCAGCGTAAGGACTCAACATGAGCAGTTCTTC.

The chain joins TRBV4-1 to TRBJ2-1; weak D call: TRBD1 (6 bases). This CDR3 has 17 amino acids. Trimming took 4 bases from V and 4 from J, leaving 20 bases between them. CDR1 and CDR2 (germline): MGHRA, YSYEKL. CDR3: CASSRVGAESRYNEQFF. In DNA, the CDR3 is TGCGCCAGCAGCCGGGTGGGGGCCGAGAGCCGATACAATGAGCAGTTCTTC.

The chain recombines TRBV11-1 with TRBJ2-3; D unresolved. Trimming left V 4 bases short and J 2 bases short, with 13 bases between. CDR3 length: 15 residues. CDR1 is SGHAT, CDR2 FQDESV, per germline (reference sequence). CDR3 region: CASSSPVGPTDTQYF. The CDR3 region has the DNA TGTGCCAGCAGCTCCCCAGTCGGACCCACAGATACGCAGTATTTT.

This clonotype was counted only a few times. This chain joins TRBV6-2 or TRBV6-3 and TRBJ2-3; D remains unclear. V lost 2 bases, J lost 4 bases, and 16 bases lay in between. This CDR3 has 16 amino acids. In germline, CDR1 is MNHEY, CDR2 SVGEGT. The CDR3 protein is CASSYARPLPPDTQYF. The CDR3 nucleotides read TGTGCCAGCAGTTACGCGAGGCCTCTCCCGCCAGATACGCAGTATTTT.

The chain recombines TRBV7-9 with TRBJ2-1, with TRBD2 as a possible D gene (5 bases). In germline, CDR1 is SEHNR, CDR2 FQNEAQ (reference sequence). The CDR3 has 15 residues. V lost 4 bases, J lost 5 bases, and 15 bases lay in between. This CDR3 reads CASSYGILMNNEQFF. The CDR3 DNA reads TGTGCCAGCAGCTACGGGATTCTGATGAACAATGAGCAGTTCTTC.

This clonotype has only a few counts. The chain carries TRBV5-1 and TRBJ2-3, with TRBD2 matching 8 bases. This CDR3 has 15 residues. With V trimmed by 0 bases and J by 3 bases, 3 bases remained unmatched. Germline loops: CDR1 SGHRS, CDR2 YFSETQ. As DNA, the CDR3 is TGCGCCAGCAGCTTGGGGCGGGGGGTTACAGATACGCAGTATTTT. Protein: CASSLGRGVTDTQYF.

In nucleotides, the CDR3 is TGTGCCAGCAGCTCCCTCCCGCTCGGGGAGCTGTTTTTT. It is translated as CASSSLPLGELFF. The chain recombines TRBV7-9 with TRBJ2-2; D gene unclear. Trimming cost V 4 bases and J 7 bases, with 10 bases left between them. The V gene's germline CDR1 is SEHNR and CDR2 FQNEAQ (reference sequence). This CDR3 is 13 amino acids long.

This clonotype was observed many times. The chain joins TRBV7-9 to TRBJ2-7, with D possibly matching TRBD2 (6 bases). The CDR3 covers 14 residues. V lost 2 bases and J lost 3, with 11 bases in between. From germline, CDR1 is SEHNR and CDR2 FQNEAQ (reference sequence). CDR3 sequence: CASSLYGGNYEQYF. In DNA form, the CDR3 reads TGTGCCAGCAGCTTATACGGGGGTAACTACGAGCAGTACTTC.

V and J are TRBV2 and TRBJ1-4; D call uncertain. V lost 3 bases, J lost 9 bases, and 14 bases lay in between. Germline loops: CDR1 SNHLY, CDR2 FYNNEI. This CDR3 is built from 14 residues. The CDR3 region has the DNA TGTGCCAGCAGTGATTTTGGAGACATGAAAAAACTGTTTTTT. Its protein is CASSDFGDMKKLFF.

The rearrangement joins TRBV5-5 to TRBJ2-3, with TRBD1 identical over 7 bases. This CDR3 comprises 16 residues. The germline CDR1 and CDR2 sequences are SGHKS and YYEKEE (reference sequence). Trimming removed 7 bases from V and 0 bases from J; junction bases left unmatched: 11. CDR3 nucleotides: TGTGCCAGCTTATTCCGGGACAGCCTTAGCACAGATACGCAGTATTTT. The encoded protein is CASLFRDSLSTDTQYF. Using reference TRBV5-5 and TRBJ2-3 for the parts outside the CDR3, the full variable domain is DAGVTQSPTHLIKTRGQQVTLRCSPISGHKSVSWYQQVLGQGPQFIFQYYEKEERGRGNFPDRFSARQFPNYSSELNVNALLLGDSALYLCASLFRDSLSTDTQYFGPGTRLTVL.

This clonotype has at least ten counts. Compared with germline, one end of the junction differs, possibly owing to a read error. The chain has TRBV5-1 and TRBJ2-2; D is possibly TRBD1 (5 bases). Germline V CDR1 and CDR2: SGHRS, YFSETQ. The CDR3 has 14 amino acids. Here the CDR3 reads CASSLGENTGELFF. CDR3 in DNA: TGTGCCAGCAGCTTAGGGGAGAACACCGGGGAGCTGTTTTTT.

This chain uses TRBV5-6 with TRBJ1-2, with 7 bases matching TRBD1. The CDR3 loop spans 15 amino acids. V trimming: 2 bases; J trimming: 5 bases; junction bases outside the gene matches: 9. Germline CDR1 reads SGHDT; CDR2 reads YYEEEE. The CDR3 DNA follows: TGTGCCAGCAGCTTTCTGACAGGGACTGGTTATGGCTACACCTTC. Protein: CASSFLTGTGYGYTF.

The rearrangement links TRBV30 to TRBJ2-7, with TRBD1 as a possible D gene (7 bases). Germline V gene sequence: CDR1 GTSNPN, CDR2 SVGIG (reference sequence). The length of the CDR3 is 12 residues. With 7 bases removed from V and 4 bases from J, the gap between germline ends came to 14 bases. The CDR3 DNA reads as TGTGCCTCAGGGGGGATTTGGTACGAGCAGTACTTC. Amino acid sequence: CASGGIWYEQYF.

This clonotype was recorded many times. V is TRBV11-2 and J is TRBJ2-1; no reliable D call. This CDR3 region has 11 residues. V was trimmed by 5 bases and J by 10 bases, leaving 9 bases between them. Germline CDR1 and CDR2: SGHAT and FQNNGV. Here the CDR3 DNA reads TGTGCCAGCAGCCGGGTTCGGGAGCAGTTCTTC. Translated, it gives CASSRVREQFF.

V usage is TRBV20-1 and J usage is TRBJ2-1; 9 bases are shared with TRBD2. Germline lookup yields CDR1 DFQATT and CDR2 SNEGSKA (reference sequence). Losses at the gene ends were 6 bases for V and 1 base for J; bases not matched to a gene: 16. CDR3 size: 18 residues. The CDR3 bases are TGCAGTGCCACCCCCTTGCGGGAGGGCGAGAGGTCCTACAATGAGCAGTTCTTC. It translates to CSATPLREGERSYNEQFF.

There are many counts of this clonotype. This chain connects TRBV30 to TRBJ2-7; D may be TRBD2 (5 bases). V was pared by 0 bases and J by 5 bases, with 14 bases between. Germline V gene lookup returns CDR1 GTSNPN and CDR2 SVGIG (reference sequence). CDR3 length: 14 amino acids. The CDR3 sequence is CAWSVGFGGNEQYF. The DNA of the CDR3 is TGTGCCTGGAGTGTAGGGTTCGGAGGAAACGAGCAGTACTTC.

This clonotype appeared a few times. This chain joins TRBV7-6 and TRBJ2-7; 12 positions agree with TRBD1. The germline V gene has CDR1 SGHVS and CDR2 FNYEAQ. CDR3 length equals 16 residues. V lost 1 base and J lost 5; bases outside the gene matches: 6. The CDR3 nucleotides are TGTGCCAGCAGCTTAGTGACGGGACAGGGGGCCCACGAGCAGTACTTC. It codes for CASSLVTGQGAHEQYF.

This clonotype was detected ten times or more. As DNA, the CDR3 is TGTGCCAGCAGCTTGCGGGGGTCAAACGAGCAGTACTTC. It codes for CASSLRGSNEQYF. The V and J genes are TRBV5-5 and TRBJ2-7; weak D call: TRBD2 (6 bases). The ends were cut back, 1 base at V and 5 bases at J, with 10 bases in the middle. This CDR3 comprises 13 residues. Germline loops: CDR1 SGHKS, CDR2 YYEKEE (reference sequence).

The gene calls are TRBV11-2 and TRBJ1-1; no clear D. Germline V gene lookup returns CDR1 SGHAT and CDR2 FQNNGV. The CDR3 spans 13 residues. V lost 7 bases and J 4 bases, leaving 13 bases between the germline ends. In nucleotides, the CDR3 is TGTGCCAGCACTCGCTCACTGGGCACTGAAGCTTTCTTT. The encoded protein is CASTRSLGTEAFF.

This chain uses TRBV7-8 with TRBJ2-2; no clear D gene. The CDR3 runs to 13 residues. Trimming shortened V by 1 base and J by 9 bases, and 9 bases separated the two germline ends. CDR1 is SGHVS, CDR2 FQNEAQ, per germline. In DNA, the CDR3 is TGTGCCAGCAGCTTAGGGGGTGCCCGGGAGCTGTTTTTT. Translating it yields CASSLGGARELFF.

The chain combines TRBV13 with TRBJ2-7; D gene ambiguous. The CDR3 totals 13 residues. The ends were cut back, 5 bases at V and 6 bases at J, with 14 bases in the middle. Per the germline V gene, CDR1 is PRHDT and CDR2 is FYEKMQ (reference sequence). The CDR3: CASSLRFLGEQYF. CDR3 DNA: TGTGCCAGCAGCCTCCGATTCCTCGGCGAGCAGTACTTC.

This clonotype was found many times. This chain's CDR3 is CAIKGSGTGGASYEQYF. In DNA, the CDR3 is TGTGCCATCAAGGGGTCCGGGACAGGGGGCGCCTCCTACGAGCAGTACTTC. This chain uses TRBV10-3 with TRBJ2-7; 12 bases fit TRBD1. The length of the CDR3 is 17 residues. J lost 0 bases, V lost 7 bases, and 10 bases had no gene match. Germline CDR1 ENHRY, CDR2 SYGVKD.

This clonotype was observed many times. V and J are TRBV19 and TRBJ2-4; TRBD1 aligns across 7 bases. J was trimmed by 6 bases and V by 7 bases; bases with no gene match: 12. CDR1 LNHDA and CDR2 SQIVND come from the germline V gene (reference sequence). This CDR3 region has 15 residues. The CDR3 loop reads CASTLKGSGGNIQYF. The CDR3 region has the DNA TGTGCCAGTACCCTGAAGGGGTCAGGGGGAAACATTCAGTACTTC.

This clonotype was picked up a small number of times. The V and J genes are TRBV5-1 and TRBJ1-2; TRBD1 matches 8 bases. Germline values: CDR1 SGHRS, CDR2 YFSETQ. The CDR3 covers 14 residues. Trimming removed 1 base from V and 8 bases from J; junction bases left unmatched: 7. As DNA, the CDR3 is TGCGCCAGCAGCTTGCCTGACAGGGGAGACGGCTACACCTTC. Translated: CASSLPDRGDGYTF.

This clonotype appeared a few times. Here the CDR3 reads CASSRNAGTGLADTQYF. CDR3 in DNA: TGTGCCAGCTCACGCAACGCGGGGACAGGGCTAGCAGATACGCAGTATTTT. The chain uses TRBV18 and TRBJ2-3, with 9 bases that match TRBD1. The CDR3 is made up of 17 amino acids. Per the germline V gene, CDR1 is KGHSH and CDR2 is LQKENI. V trimming: 4 bases; J trimming: 4 bases; junction bases outside the gene matches: 12.